This T cell receptor beta chain was sequenced for a study of PD-1 blockade in classical Hodgkin lymphoma. All the patients suffered relapse after autologous stem cell transplantation, and brentuximab vedotin exposure differed. Repertoires were generated with immunoSEQ multiplex PCR, while TCRdb's copy carries only in-frame clones and drops some. Among roughly 38,000 clones listed, 86% were seen once. Per germline, CDR1 SGHRS and CDR2 YFSETQ. This CDR3 comprises 15 residues. Trimming took off 0 bases at V and 4 bases at J, with 11 bases between the two ends. The sample in question was peripheral blood mononuclear cells (PBMCs), obtained before the second cycle of nivolumab. The clonotype was recovered from a human donor with classical Hodgkin lymphoma. The rearrangement uses TRBV5-1 and TRBJ1-3; unclear D gene. The CDR3 DNA reads as TGCGCCAGCAGCTTGGATAGCAGTACAGGAAACACCATATATTTT. Translating it yields CASSLDSSTGNTIYF. The full variable domain, its missing parts supplied by reference TRBV5-1 and TRBJ1-3, is KAGVTQTPRYLIKTRGQQVTLSCSPISGHRSVSWYQQTPGQGLQFLFEYFSETQRNKGNFPGRFSGRQFSNSRSEMNVSTLELGDSALYLCASSLDSSTGNTIYFGEGSWLTVV.